This T cell receptor (beta chain) was sequenced during a study of early T cells in non-severe SARS-CoV-2 infection. The germline V and J ends were trimmed by 4 bases and 0 bases, with 8 bases remaining between them. Looked up from germline, CDR1 is SGDLS and CDR2 is YYNGEE. The CDR3 has 15 residues. In TCRdb, the 5' RACE reads were re-called with MiXCR into one record per CDR3 protein. The table lists 60,000 to 65,000 distinct CDR3 sequences, 12% of them singletons. This clonotype was seen a handful of times. The origin of this receptor is an adult who was a healthcare worker with PCR-confirmed SARS-CoV-2 infection or an uninfected control (not recorded which). The specimen was whole blood. The genes are TRBV9 and TRBJ2-6; D may be TRBD1 (5 bases). CDR3 sequence reads: CASSPTASGANVLTF. The CDR3 DNA reads TGTGCCAGCAGCCCGACAGCCTCTGGGGCCAACGTCCTGACTTTC.